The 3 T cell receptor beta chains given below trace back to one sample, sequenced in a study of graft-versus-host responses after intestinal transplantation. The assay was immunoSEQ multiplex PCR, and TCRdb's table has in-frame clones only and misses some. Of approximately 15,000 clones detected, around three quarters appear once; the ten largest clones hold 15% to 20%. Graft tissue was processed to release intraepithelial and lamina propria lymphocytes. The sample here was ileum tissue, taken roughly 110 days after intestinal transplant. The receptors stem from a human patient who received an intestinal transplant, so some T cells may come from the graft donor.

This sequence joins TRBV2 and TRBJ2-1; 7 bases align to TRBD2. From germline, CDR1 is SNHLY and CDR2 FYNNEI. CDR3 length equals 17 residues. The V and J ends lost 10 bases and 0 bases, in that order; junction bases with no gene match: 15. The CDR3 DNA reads TGTGCCATGCGACTAGCAGGAGCTTCAAGCTCCTACAATGAGCAGTTCTTC. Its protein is CAMRLAGASSSYNEQFF.

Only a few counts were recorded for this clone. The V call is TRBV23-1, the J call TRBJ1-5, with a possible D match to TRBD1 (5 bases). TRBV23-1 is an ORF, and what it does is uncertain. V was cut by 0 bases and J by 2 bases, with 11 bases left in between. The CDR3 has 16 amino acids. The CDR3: CASSQSMGLGNQPQHF. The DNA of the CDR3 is TGCGCCAGCAGTCAATCGATGGGGCTAGGCAATCAGCCCCAGCATTTT.

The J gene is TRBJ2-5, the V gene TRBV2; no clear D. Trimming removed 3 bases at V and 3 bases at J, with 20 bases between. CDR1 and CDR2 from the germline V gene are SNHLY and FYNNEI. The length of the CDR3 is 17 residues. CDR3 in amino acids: CASSDFPTLQTKETQYF. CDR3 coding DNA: TGTGCCAGCAGTGATTTCCCCACCCTCCAAACCAAAGAGACCCAGTACTTC.